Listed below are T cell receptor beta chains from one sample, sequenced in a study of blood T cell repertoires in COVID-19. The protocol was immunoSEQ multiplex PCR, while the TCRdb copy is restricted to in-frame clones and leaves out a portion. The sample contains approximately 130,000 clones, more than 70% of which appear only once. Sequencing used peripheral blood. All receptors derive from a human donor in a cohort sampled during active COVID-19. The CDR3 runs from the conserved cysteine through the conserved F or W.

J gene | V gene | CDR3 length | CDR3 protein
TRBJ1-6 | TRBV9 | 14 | CASSTTDPFSPLHF
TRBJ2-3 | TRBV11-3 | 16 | CASSLGASGRTDTQYF
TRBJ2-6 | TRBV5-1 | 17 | CASSPTGSSSGANVLTF
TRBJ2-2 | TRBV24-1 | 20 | CATSDHYYLEQGPNTGELFF
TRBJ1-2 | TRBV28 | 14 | CASSLVSGGNGYTF
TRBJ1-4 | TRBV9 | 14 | CASSAGGPSEKLFF
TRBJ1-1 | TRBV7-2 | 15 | CASRRQENLNTEAFF
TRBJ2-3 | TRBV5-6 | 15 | CASSLVGGETDTQYF
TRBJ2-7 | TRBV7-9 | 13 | CASTVQGFDEQYF
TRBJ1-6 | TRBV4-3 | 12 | CASRTGEGPLHF
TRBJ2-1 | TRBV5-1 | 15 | CASSDTGTSGNEQFF
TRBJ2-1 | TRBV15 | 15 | CATSTSGGKYNEQFF
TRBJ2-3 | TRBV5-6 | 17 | CASSLTGTTSSTDTQYF
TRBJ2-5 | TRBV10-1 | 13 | CASSTATRGTQYF
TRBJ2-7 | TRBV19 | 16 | CASSIGRGRPSYEQYF
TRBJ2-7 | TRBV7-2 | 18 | CASSLISNRGRIFYEQYF
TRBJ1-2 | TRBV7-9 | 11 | CASSADYGYTF
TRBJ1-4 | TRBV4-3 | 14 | CASSPGTANEKLFF